The clone carrying this T cell receptor (beta chain) was seen just once. Its specificity is unknown. The source of the sample is a study of graft-versus-host responses after intestinal transplantation. Study-level information: Each transplant was multivisceral, liver-intestinal, or isolated intestinal. Following induction with anti-thymocyte globulin, all recipients were given tacrolimus and steroids for 2 to 4 years. Study-level findings and limits: The authors found GvH clones in recipient marrow, some appearing first in ileum or blood.

Generated by immunoSEQ multiplex PCR, the TCRdb table keeps only in-frame clones and is missing some. Here the sample spans 80,000 to 95,000 clones, just over 90% being singletons. Trimming took off 0 bases at V and 5 bases at J, with 17 bases between the two ends. Germline CDR1 and CDR2: LNHNV and YYDKDF (reference sequence). CDR3 length: 16 residues. The clonotype was recovered from a human donor who received an intestinal transplant. The material was unstimulated CD8+ T cells sorted from spleen or lymph node cells, obtained before intestinal transplant. The chain has TRBV15 and TRBJ2-7; TRBD1 might be the D (5 bases). The CDR3, as DNA: TGTGCCACCAGCAGAGATCGTGAAGGGGCTAACGACGAGCAGTACTTC. Translation: CATSRDREGANDEQYF.